Listed below are T cell receptor beta chains from one sample, sequenced in a study of vaccination and CD4 T cells after COVID-19. These receptors are not linked to any known antigen. MiXCR was run by TCRdb on the PCR reads, yielding one entry per CDR3 protein. The data contain fewer than 10,000 distinct CDR3 sequences, about 48% of them singletons. The sample taken for sequencing was CD4+ T cells from blood, cultured in vitro. These receptors were obtained from a human donor in good health. CDR3s include the opening cysteine and the closing phenylalanine or tryptophan. D genes are given only for firm matches. Size values are once, few and many counts, or a class for expanded clones, and some rows have none.

>TRBV20-1|.|TRBD1|TRBJ1-2
CSASPSGTGYGYTF
TGCAGTGCGTCACCCTCCGGGACAGGTTATGGCTACACCTTC
>TRBV5-5|.|.|TRBJ2-3
CASSLGGRTSTDTQYF
TGTGCCAGCAGCTTGGGCGGTAGGACTAGCACAGATACGCAGTATTTT
>TRBV7-8|.|TRBD1|TRBJ1-2
CASSPTGGYYGYTF
TGTGCCAGCAGCCCCACAGGGGGGTACTATGGCTACACCTTC
>TRBV25-1|.|TRBD1|TRBJ1-1
CASSRGQRAFF
TGTGCCAGCAGTAGGGGACAGCGGGCTTTCTTT
>TRBV6-2/TRBV6-3|.|.|TRBJ2-1
CASSRSSSVSYNEQFF
TGTGCCAGCAGTCGCTCCTCTAGTGTCTCCTACAATGAGCAGTTCTTC
>TRBV11-2|.|TRBD1|TRBJ2-2
CASRRDRASGGELFF
TGTGCCAGCCGAAGGGACAGGGCCTCCGGCGGGGAGCTGTTTTTT
>TRBV20-1|.|TRBD1|TRBJ1-2
CSALGTGTNYGYTF
TGCAGTGCTCTGGGGACAGGGACAAACTATGGCTACACCTTC
>TRBV18|.|.|TRBJ1-5
CASSPEARYQPQHF
TGTGCCAGCTCGCCGGAGGCGCGATATCAGCCCCAGCATTTT
>TRBV20-1|.|TRBD2|TRBJ2-3
CSASYRSSGSPGTDTQYF
TGCAGTGCTAGTTATCGGTCTAGCGGTAGCCCGGGCACAGATACGCAGTATTTT
>TRBV2|.|.|TRBJ2-3
CASRRTGVKSTDTQYF
TGTGCCAGCAGGAGAACAGGAGTGAAGAGCACAGATACGCAGTATTTT
>TRBV24-1|.|.|TRBJ2-3
CATSDLLRGGSDTQYF
TGTGCCACCAGTGATTTGCTCAGGGGTGGATCAGATACGCAGTATTTT
>TRBV19|few|.|TRBJ1-6
CASSSARGSPLHF
TGTGCCAGTAGTTCGGCCAGGGGATCACCCCTCCACTTT
>TRBV11-2|.|.|TRBJ2-7
CASSSLSRQGQYEQYF
TGTGCCAGCAGCTCCCTGAGTAGGCAGGGTCAATACGAGCAGTACTTC
>TRBV7-2|few|.|TRBJ1-6
CASSGQGGASPLHF
TGTGCCAGCAGCGGTCAAGGGGGGGCTTCACCCCTCCACTTT
>TRBV11-3|.|TRBD2|TRBJ2-7
CASSTGTSGRYEQYF
TGTGCCAGCAGCACGGGGACTAGCGGGAGATACGAGCAGTACTTC
>TRBV15|.|.|TRBJ1-2
CATSRGPGRLVYGYTF
TGTGCCACCAGCAGAGGTCCTGGACGCCTGGTCTATGGCTACACCTTC
>TRBV27|few|.|TRBJ1-5
CASSPWGGRQPQHF
TGTGCCAGCAGTCCCTGGGGGGGAAGACAGCCCCAGCATTTT
>TRBV21-1|.|.|TRBJ2-5
CASSTRGRDGVWTQYF
TGTGCCAGCAGCACAAGGGGGAGGGATGGCGTTTGGACCCAGTACTTC
>TRBV11-2|.|.|TRBJ2-5
CASSLDVLGGRGTQYF
TGTGCCAGCAGCTTAGACGTGCTGGGGGGGCGCGGGACCCAGTACTTC
>TRBV7-9|.|TRBD1|TRBJ1-6
CASSLGPDRGNSPLHF
TGCGCCAGCAGCTTGGGCCCCGACAGGGGTAATTCACCCCTCCACTTT
>TRBV5-1|.|.|TRBJ2-1
CASSLDGGRVDEQFF
TGCGCCAGCAGCTTGGATGGGGGTCGGGTCGATGAGCAGTTCTTC
>TRBV6-1|.|.|TRBJ1-1
CASSMTVNTEAFF
TGTGCCAGCAGCATGACTGTTAACACTGAAGCTTTCTTT
>TRBV12-3/TRBV12-4|.|.|TRBJ1-1
CASSQGAVLWTGGGAFF
TGTGCCAGCAGCCAGGGAGCTGTGCTCTGGACCGGGGGGGGAGCTTTCTTT
>TRBV18|.|TRBD1|TRBJ2-5
CASSPLDRVKDKETQYF
TGTGCCAGCTCACCCTTGGACAGGGTAAAGGACAAAGAGACCCAGTACTTC
>TRBV6-2/TRBV6-3|.|TRBD1|TRBJ2-7
CASSSSGTGSPEQYF
TGTGCCAGCAGTTCCTCCGGGACAGGGTCCCCCGAGCAGTACTTC
>TRBV7-2|.|.|TRBJ2-7
CASSLGWGAYEQYF
TGTGCCAGCAGCTTAGGTTGGGGGGCCTACGAGCAGTACTTC
>TRBV5-1|.|TRBD2|TRBJ2-7
CASSLGLAGIEQYF
TGCGCCAGCAGCTTGGGACTAGCGGGGATAGAGCAGTACTTC
>TRBV7-9|.|.|TRBJ1-5
CASSLMGTRNNQPQHF
TGTGCCAGCAGCTTAATGGGGACAAGGAACAATCAGCCCCAGCATTTT
>TRBV7-8|.|.|TRBJ2-2
CASSLEIVATGELFF
TGTGCCAGCAGCTTAGAAATTGTAGCTACCGGGGAGCTGTTTTTT
>TRBV7-2|.|TRBD1|TRBJ1-5
CASSPGGAYQPQHF
TGTGCCAGCAGCCCAGGGGGGGCGTATCAGCCCCAGCATTTT
>TRBV6-4|.|TRBD2|TRBJ2-1
CASSDSGLADKYNEQFF
TGTGCCAGCAGTGACTCTGGGCTAGCGGATAAATACAATGAGCAGTTCTTC
>TRBV6-1|.|.|TRBJ1-1
CASSEAGARVTEAFF
TGTGCCAGCAGTGAAGCAGGGGCTAGGGTCACTGAAGCTTTCTTT
>TRBV7-2|few|.|TRBJ2-1
CASSPLTSSGAGEQFF
TGTGCCAGCAGCCCACTAACATCATCGGGCGCTGGTGAGCAGTTCTTC
>TRBV28|.|.|TRBJ2-7
CASSLPWGGGFREQYF
TGTGCCAGCAGTCTTCCTTGGGGGGGGGGCTTTCGCGAGCAGTACTTC
>TRBV28|few|.|TRBJ1-6
CASSLMVKRSPLHF
TGTGCCAGCAGTTTAATGGTCAAGCGCTCACCCCTCCACTTT
>TRBV7-2|.|.|TRBJ2-7
CASRTTLYEQYF
TGTGCCAGCAGGACGACCTTGTACGAGCAGTACTTC
>TRBV10-3|.|.|TRBJ1-1
CATSTGNTEAFF
TGTGCCACCAGCACGGGTAACACTGAAGCTTTCTTT
>TRBV19|.|TRBD1|TRBJ1-2
CASSINQDRGRRYGYTF
TGTGCCAGTAGTATAAACCAGGACAGGGGAAGACGGTATGGCTACACCTTC
>TRBV20-1|few|.|TRBJ1-1
CSASGAGTDTEAFF
TGCAGTGCCAGTGGCGCAGGAACGGACACTGAAGCTTTCTTT
>TRBV19|few|.|TRBJ1-2
CASSIDLLDYGYTF
TGTGCCAGTAGTATAGATCTATTGGATTATGGCTACACCTTC
>TRBV6-5|.|.|TRBJ2-3
CASSYGGTDTQYF
TGTGCCAGCAGTTACGGGGGTACAGATACGCAGTATTTT
>TRBV6-2/TRBV6-3|few|.|TRBJ1-2
CASTQAGQGYGYTF
TGTGCCAGCACCCAAGCGGGGCAGGGCTATGGCTACACCTTC
>TRBV20-1|.|TRBD1|TRBJ2-7
CSASGTGTLGQYF
TGCAGTGCATCCGGGACAGGGACCTTGGGGCAGTACTTC
>TRBV6-1|once|TRBD1|TRBJ1-1
CASSGPGTENTEAFF
TGTGCCAGCAGTGGCCCCGGGACAGAGAACACTGAAGCTTTCTTT
>TRBV4-1|.|.|TRBJ2-6
CASSQPLTGARGANVLTF
TGCGCCAGCAGCCAACCACTTACCGGGGCTCGTGGGGCCAACGTCCTGACTTTC
>TRBV30|.|.|TRBJ1-1
CAWSFRNTEAFF
TGTGCCTGGAGTTTCAGGAACACTGAAGCTTTCTTT
>TRBV12-3/TRBV12-4|.|TRBD2|TRBJ2-5
CASSPPRRTSKIETQYF
TGTGCCAGCAGTCCGCCCAGGCGGACTAGCAAGATCGAGACCCAGTACTTC
>TRBV6-5|.|.|TRBJ1-3
CASSYSGGRISGNTIYF
TGTGCCAGCAGTTACTCTGGAGGGCGCATCTCTGGAAACACCATATATTTT
>TRBV20-1|few|.|TRBJ1-5
CSARLSGRDNQPQHF
TGCAGTGCTAGACTCTCCGGCAGGGACAATCAGCCCCAGCATTTT
>TRBV20-1|.|TRBD1|TRBJ2-7
CSARSRIRTGVREQYF
TGCAGTGCTAGATCCCGGATAAGGACAGGGGTGAGGGAGCAGTACTTC
>TRBV27|few|.|TRBJ2-1
CASSFGASYNEQFF
TGTGCCAGCAGTTTTGGGGCTTCCTACAATGAGCAGTTCTTC
>TRBV5-1|.|.|TRBJ2-5
CASSVGSGRETQYF
TGCGCCAGCAGCGTTGGGTCGGGGAGGGAGACCCAGTACTTC
>TRBV20-1|.|.|TRBJ2-3
CSATGEGGVDTQYF
TGCAGTGCTACCGGAGAGGGGGGTGTAGATACGCAGTATTTT
>TRBV10-3|.|TRBD1|TRBJ1-2
CAIGTAGYTF
TGTGCCATCGGGACAGCTGGCTACACCTTC
>TRBV11-2|.|.|TRBJ2-6
CASSLQGMVSGANVLTF
TGTGCCAGCAGCTTACAGGGGATGGTATCTGGGGCCAACGTCCTGACTTTC